This T cell receptor (beta chain) was captured by sequencing in a study of OX40 agonist ivuxolimab in advanced cancers. On the study more broadly: Ivuxolimab is a fully human IgG2 antibody that activates OX40 (CD134). Each dose-escalation patient presented with hepatocellular carcinoma, melanoma, renal cell or head and neck cancer.

Per germline, CDR1 SQVTM and CDR2 ANQGSEA. This CDR3 region has 15 residues. The V gene end was trimmed by 3 bases and the J gene end by 4 bases; junction bases not matched to a gene: 10. As to this clone: Its antigen is unknown.

The repertoire was sequenced with immunoSEQ multiplex PCR; TCRdb's copy has only in-frame clones and lacks some. The table includes 70,000 to 90,000 clones, less than 95% detected once. The study, taken as a whole, reports: CD4+ and CD8+ T cells in blood underwent clonal expansion by week 6 at 0.1 to 3.0 mg/kg.

Peripheral blood came from all dose cohorts at three timepoints. The V gene is TRBV29-1, the J gene TRBJ2-5; 8 bases agree with TRBD1. Sequenced here: CD4+ or CD8+ T cells sorted from blood, sampled in a trial of the OX40 agonist ivuxolimab. This TCR was recovered from an adult with an advanced solid tumor such as melanoma, head and neck, liver or kidney cancer. In nucleotides, the CDR3 is TGCAGCGTTGACGTCAGGGGGCGTTCCGGAGAGACCCAGTACTTC. This codes for CSVDVRGRSGETQYF.